The present T cell receptor beta chain was sequenced within a study of blood T cells in healthy people across ages. Findings and limits, study-wide: Aged donors had fewer naive CD4+ cells and lower diversity than long-lived donors.

It was with a sample-barcoded 5' primer and a J-beta primer mix that a second PCR of about 6 to 12 cycles was run. Each cDNA molecule received a tag from a template-switch adaptor that had 12 random nucleotides. MiXCR, run by TCRdb on the 5' RACE reads, gives a single entry per CDR3 protein. The data contain about 1.7 million distinct CDR3 sequences, roughly 30% of them singletons. The V gene's germline CDR1 is DFQATT and CDR2 SNEGSKA (reference sequence). The CDR3 has 14 amino acids. The V end was cut by 6 bases, the J end by 4 bases, with 15 bases between. This clonotype has only a few counts. What it binds is not known. Total RNA extraction produced at least 5.5 micrograms (per sample) for the study.

The V and J genes are TRBV20-1 and TRBJ1-4; tentatively, D is TRBD1 (5 bases). The sample comprised blood. This receptor was taken from a woman aged 25 to 45 in good health. Written as DNA, the CDR3 is TGCAGTGCCTATCCTTCAGGGCTTAATGAAAAACTGTTTTTT. Residues: CSAYPSGLNEKLFF.